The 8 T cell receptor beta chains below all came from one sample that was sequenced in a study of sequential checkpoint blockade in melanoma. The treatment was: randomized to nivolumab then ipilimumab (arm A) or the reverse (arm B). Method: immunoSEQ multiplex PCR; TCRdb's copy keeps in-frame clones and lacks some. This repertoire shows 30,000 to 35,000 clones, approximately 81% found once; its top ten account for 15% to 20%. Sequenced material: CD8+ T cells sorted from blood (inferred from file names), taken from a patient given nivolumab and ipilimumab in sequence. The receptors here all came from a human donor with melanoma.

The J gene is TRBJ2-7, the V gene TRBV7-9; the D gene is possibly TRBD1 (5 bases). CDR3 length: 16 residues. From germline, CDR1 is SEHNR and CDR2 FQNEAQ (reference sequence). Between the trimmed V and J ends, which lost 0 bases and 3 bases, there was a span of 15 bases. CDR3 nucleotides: TGTGCCAGCAGCTTAGCGCCCTGGACAAGCAGCTACGAGCAGTACTTC. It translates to CASSLAPWTSSYEQYF.

The CDR3 coding sequence is TGTGCCACCAGGGCCACTAGTCCGACAACCGGACAGGGCGGACGCTATGGCTACACCTTC. Its translation is CATRATSPTTGQGGRYGYTF. V is TRBV15 and J is TRBJ1-2; 8 positions match TRBD1. V lost 6 bases, J lost 4 bases, and 25 bases stayed unmatched. Germline V lookup: CDR1 LNHNV, CDR2 YYDKDF (reference sequence). The CDR3 totals 20 residues.

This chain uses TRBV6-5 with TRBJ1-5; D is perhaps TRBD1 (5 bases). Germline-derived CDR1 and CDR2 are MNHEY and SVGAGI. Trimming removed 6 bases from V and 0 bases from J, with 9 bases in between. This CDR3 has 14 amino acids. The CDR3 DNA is TGTGCCAGCAGAATAGGGGCTAGCAATCAGCCCCAGCATTTT. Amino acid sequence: CASRIGASNQPQHF.

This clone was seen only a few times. CDR3: CASRGQDYTF. In DNA form, the CDR3 reads TGCGCCAGCAGAGGACAGGACTACACCTTC. The V call is TRBV5-1, the J call TRBJ1-2; 7 bases match TRBD1. There are 10 residues in the CDR3. CDR1 SGHRS and CDR2 YFSETQ come from the germline V gene. Losses at the gene ends were 5 bases for V and 10 bases for J; bases not matched to a gene: 2.

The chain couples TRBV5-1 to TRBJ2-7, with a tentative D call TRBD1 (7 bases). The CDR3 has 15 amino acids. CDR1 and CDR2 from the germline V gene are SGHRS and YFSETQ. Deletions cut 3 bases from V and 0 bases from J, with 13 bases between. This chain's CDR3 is CASSSQGGGSYEQYF. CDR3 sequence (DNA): TGCGCCAGCAGCTCCCAGGGGGGAGGCTCCTACGAGCAGTACTTC. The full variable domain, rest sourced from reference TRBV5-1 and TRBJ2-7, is KAGVTQTPRYLIKTRGQQVTLSCSPISGHRSVSWYQQTPGQGLQFLFEYFSETQRNKGNFPGRFSGRQFSNSRSEMNVSTLELGDSALYLCASSSQGGGSYEQYFGPGTRLTVT.

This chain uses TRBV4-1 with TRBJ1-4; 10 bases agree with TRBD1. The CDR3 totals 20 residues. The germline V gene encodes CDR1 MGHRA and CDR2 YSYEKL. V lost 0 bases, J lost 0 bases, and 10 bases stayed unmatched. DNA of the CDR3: TGCGCCAGCAGCCAAGATACGTTTTTTGGACAGGGGGCAACTAATGAAAAACTGTTTTTT. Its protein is CASSQDTFFGQGATNEKLFF.

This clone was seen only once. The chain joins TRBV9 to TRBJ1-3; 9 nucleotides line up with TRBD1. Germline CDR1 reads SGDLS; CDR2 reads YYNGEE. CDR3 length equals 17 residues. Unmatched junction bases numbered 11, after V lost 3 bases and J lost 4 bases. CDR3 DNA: TGTGCCAGCAGCGCGCCCTCACAGGGGGCGCCGGGAAACACCATATATTTT. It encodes CASSAPSQGAPGNTIYF.

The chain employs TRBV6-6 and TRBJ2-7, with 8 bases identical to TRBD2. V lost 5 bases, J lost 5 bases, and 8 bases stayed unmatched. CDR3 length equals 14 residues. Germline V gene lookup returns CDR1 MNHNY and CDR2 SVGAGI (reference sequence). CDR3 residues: CASSILAGIHEQYF. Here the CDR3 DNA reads TGTGCCAGCAGTATCCTAGCGGGCATCCACGAGCAGTACTTC.